This T cell receptor beta chain appears in the sequencing data of a study of technical replicates of blood from a few donors. Germline assignment: CDR1 LNHDA and CDR2 SQIVND (reference sequence). The CDR3 is 13 amino acids. The V gene end was trimmed by 3 bases and the J gene end by 2 bases; junction bases not matched to a gene: 1. Produced via immunoSEQ multiplex PCR; TCRdb's table is partial and in-frame only. The repertoire holds 55,000 to 80,000 clones, approximately 92% seen once, with roughly 0.41% in the top ten. Specimen: T cells isolated from PBMCs. The receptor was isolated from a human donor in good health. This sequence joins TRBV19 and TRBJ2-7; 7 bases line up with TRBD2. The CDR3 loop is CASSIAGAYEQYF. CDR3 coding DNA: TGTGCCAGTAGTATTGCGGGGGCCTACGAGCAGTACTTC.